These 24 T cell receptor beta chains came from one sample sequenced in a study of OX40 agonist ivuxolimab in advanced cancers. Generated by immunoSEQ multiplex PCR, the TCRdb table keeps only in-frame clones and is missing some. The data contain approximately 100,000 clones, around nine tenths of them singletons. The specimen was CD4+ or CD8+ T cells sorted from blood, collected in a trial of the OX40 agonist ivuxolimab. The receptors stem from an adult with an advanced solid tumor such as melanoma, head and neck, liver or kidney cancer.

This chain links TRBV12-1 with TRBJ1-6. TRBV12-1 constitutes a pseudogene. This CDR3 region has 12 residues. Written as DNA, the CDR3 is TGTGCCAGCAGTCGTGGGAACTCACCCCTCCACTTT. Translated, it gives CASSRGNSPLHF.

The chain recombines TRBV7-3 with TRBJ2-7; weak D call: TRBD1 (6 bases). The CDR3 is 12 amino acids. The V gene lost 5 bases and the J gene lost 2 bases, with 7 bases spanning the gap. Germline loops: CDR1 SGHTA, CDR2 FQGTGA. The CDR3 DNA reads as TGTGCCAGCAGCCCAGGGGCCTACGAGCAGTACTTC. It encodes CASSPGAYEQYF.

This chain connects TRBV5-5 to TRBJ2-3, with D maybe TRBD1 (6 bases). With 4 bases removed from V and 2 bases from J, the gap between germline ends came to 14 bases. Germline CDR1 reads SGHKS; CDR2 reads YYEKEE (reference sequence). The CDR3 sequence is 15 residues long. CDR3 sequence reads: CASSHGTLFTDTQYF. The CDR3 nucleotides are TGTGCCAGCAGCCACGGGACATTATTCACAGATACGCAGTATTTT. The full variable domain, completed using reference TRBV5-5 and TRBJ2-3, is DAGVTQSPTHLIKTRGQQVTLRCSPISGHKSVSWYQQVLGQGPQFIFQYYEKEERGRGNFPDRFSARQFPNYSSELNVNALLLGDSALYLCASSHGTLFTDTQYFGPGTRLTVL.

This chain connects TRBV19 to TRBJ2-7; 13 bases are shared with TRBD2. CDR3 length: 20 residues. The V and J ends lost 6 bases and 5 bases, in that order; junction bases with no gene match: 22. CDR1 is LNHDA and CDR2 is SQIVND in the germline V gene (reference sequence). In nucleotides, the CDR3 is TGTGCCAGTAGCCTGCGCCCCTTTCCGACTAGCGGGGGGCCGCGGGACGAGCAGTACTTC. Amino acids: CASSLRPFPTSGGPRDEQYF. The entire variable domain, with the rest obtained from reference TRBV19 and TRBJ2-7, is as follows: DGGITQSPKYLFRKEGQNVTLSCEQNLNHDAMYWYRQDPGQGLRLIYYSQIVNDFQKGDIAEGYSVSREKKESFPLTVTSAQKNPTAFYLCASSLRPFPTSGGPRDEQYFGPGTRLTVT.

A word on this clone: Other DNA sequences in this sample translate to the same CDR3. The chain couples TRBV5-4 to TRBJ2-3; D call uncertain. The CDR3 has 14 amino acids. V lost 0 bases and J lost 3, with 8 bases in between. From germline, CDR1 is SGHNT and CDR2 YYREEE (reference sequence). The CDR3 bases are TGTGCCAGCAGCTTGGCCAGCTATACAGATACGCAGTATTTT. Its protein product is CASSLASYTDTQYF.

This sequence joins TRBV10-2 and TRBJ2-7; 9 nucleotides align to TRBD1. The CDR3 contains 15 residues. With V trimmed by 2 bases and J by 4 bases, 6 bases remained unmatched. The germline V gene has CDR1 WSHSY and CDR2 SAAADI. This chain's CDR3 is CASSEIGQGTYEQYF. The CDR3 nucleotides are TGCGCCAGCAGTGAGATTGGACAGGGGACTTACGAGCAGTACTTC.

The chain recombines TRBV6-6 with TRBJ1-5; D not resolved. Per germline, CDR1 MNHNY and CDR2 SVGAGI (reference sequence). The germline V and J ends were trimmed by 7 bases and 2 bases, with 12 bases remaining between them. The CDR3 has 14 residues. The CDR3 is CASTLRRGNQPQHF. CDR3 sequence (DNA): TGTGCCAGCACCCTCAGGCGTGGCAATCAGCCCCAGCATTTT.

The rearrangement links TRBV28 to TRBJ1-6; no reliable D call. The germline V gene encodes CDR1 MDHEN and CDR2 SYDVKM. This CDR3 contains 15 residues. V lost 2 bases and J lost 6, with 11 bases in between. The CDR3: CASSLTDYPNSPLHF. CDR3 nucleotide sequence: TGTGCCAGCAGTTTAACCGACTACCCTAATTCACCCCTCCACTTT.

V and J are TRBV18 and TRBJ1-2; D unresolved. Germline V gives CDR1 KGHSH, CDR2 LQKENI. This CDR3 has 18 amino acids. The V end lost 6 bases, the J end lost 8 bases, and 31 bases lay between the germline ends. Here the CDR3 reads CASSPTMIGRRNNSGYTF. CDR3 sequence (DNA): TGTGCCAGCTCCCCAACGATGATAGGGCGGCGAAATAACAGCGGCTACACCTTC.

This chain connects TRBV21-1 to TRBJ2-1; TRBD2 was called by the table and not checked on the DNA. TRBV21-1 is described as a pseudogene. The CDR3 runs 15 residues. CDR3 residues: CASSSTSYGVGEQFF. For the CDR3, the DNA is TGTGCCAGCAGCAGTACTAGTTATGGGGTGGGTGAGCAGTTCTTC.

This clone came up a few times. The genes are TRBV5-5 and TRBJ1-2; D might be TRBD1 (6 bases). The V end was cut by 5 bases, the J end by 8 bases, with 10 bases between. The CDR3 is 11 residues long. From germline, CDR1 is SGHKS and CDR2 YYEKEE (reference sequence). Written as DNA, the CDR3 is TGTGCCAGCAGTCCAGGGGAGGGCTACACCTTC. It yields the protein CASSPGEGYTF.

The chain joins TRBV6-5 to TRBJ1-5; the D gene is possibly TRBD1 (5 bases). Germline V gives CDR1 MNHEY, CDR2 SVGAGI. V lost 0 bases to trimming and J lost 6 bases, with 6 bases between them. The CDR3 covers 13 residues. The CDR3 loop is CASSYSDSQPQHF. The CDR3 DNA reads as TGTGCCAGCAGTTACTCCGACAGTCAGCCCCAGCATTTT.

This chain connects TRBV7-9 to TRBJ1-2; D unclear. The CDR3 has 15 residues. V lost 1 base and J lost 3, with 12 bases in between. Germline loops: CDR1 SEHNR, CDR2 FQNEAQ (reference sequence). This CDR3 reads CASSLVTAGDYGYTF. The CDR3, as DNA: TGTGCCAGCAGCTTAGTAACAGCCGGTGACTATGGCTACACCTTC.

V gene TRBV7-8 combines with J gene TRBJ1-5, with TRBD1 matching over 7 bases. The junction had 13 bases not matched to a gene; V was cut back by 4 bases and J by 4 bases. Germline CDR1 is SGHVS and CDR2 is FQNEAQ. This CDR3 contains 17 residues. CDR3 amino acids: CASSSVDRAAANQPQHF. The CDR3 DNA is TGTGCCAGCAGCTCTGTCGACAGGGCGGCGGCAAATCAGCCCCAGCATTTT. Full variable domain (remainder filled in from reference TRBV7-8 and TRBJ1-5): GAGVSQSPRYKVAKRGQDVALRCDPISGHVSLFWYQQALGQGPEFLTYFQNEAQLDKSGLPSDRFFAERPEGSVSTLKIQRTQQEDSAVYLCASSSVDRAAANQPQHFGDGTRLSIL.

This rearrangement joins TRBV19 to TRBJ2-2, with D hard to call. This CDR3 region has 16 residues. Trimming removed 0 bases at V and 0 bases at J, with 8 bases between. Germline-derived CDR1 and CDR2 are LNHDA and SQIVND (reference sequence). In DNA, the CDR3 is TGTGCCAGTAGTATAGAGGGCAGGTCGAACACCGGGGAGCTGTTTTTT. This gives the protein CASSIEGRSNTGELFF.

CDR3 nucleotide sequence: TGTGCCAGCAGCCAAGCCCTAGTGGGGGGGCCCTACAATGAGCAGTTCTTC. It codes for CASSQALVGGPYNEQFF. This chain uses TRBV4-2 with TRBJ2-1; the D gene is possibly TRBD2 (7 bases). Trimming cost V 1 base and J 2 bases, with 15 bases left between them. CDR3 size: 17 residues. From germline, CDR1 is LGHNA and CDR2 YNFKEQ.

The V and J genes are TRBV7-9 and TRBJ2-2, with 7 nucleotides matching TRBD2. Germline trimming cut 4 bases from V and 0 bases from J; bases unmatched to any gene: 5. Germline V gives CDR1 SEHNR, CDR2 FQNEAQ (reference sequence). There are 16 residues in the CDR3. CDR3 sequence: CASSSASGTNTGELFF. The CDR3 nucleotides read TGTGCCAGCAGCTCAGCTAGCGGTACGAACACCGGGGAGCTGTTTTTT.

The V gene is TRBV25-1, the J gene TRBJ1-2; D perhaps matches TRBD1 (5 bases). The germline gives CDR1 MGHDK, CDR2 SYGVNS. Trimming left V 3 bases short and J 2 bases short, with 10 bases between. This CDR3 is 14 amino acids long. The CDR3 reads CASSDPGRNYGYTF. CDR3 bases: TGTGCCAGCAGTGACCCGGGACGGAACTATGGCTACACCTTC.

This clone occurred a few times. This chain connects TRBV6-1 to TRBJ1-5, with TRBD1 matching over 7 bases. V shed 3 bases, J shed 5 bases, and the junction held 7 bases outside the gene matches. The CDR3 is 15 amino acids. Looked up from germline, CDR1 is MNHNS and CDR2 is SASEGT. CDR3 in DNA: TGTGCCAGCAGTGACACACAGGGGCCCGATCAGCCCCAGCATTTT. Residues: CASSDTQGPDQPQHF.

J is TRBJ1-1 and V is TRBV4-3; TRBD1 aligns across 7 bases. V lost 4 bases, J lost 4 bases, and 6 bases stayed unmatched. Germline CDR1 reads LGHNA; CDR2 reads YSLEER. The CDR3 has 14 residues. The CDR3 DNA reads as TGCGCCAGCAGCCGGGCCCGACAGGGCACTGAAGCTTTCTTT. Translated, it gives CASSRARQGTEAFF.

This chain links TRBV6-5 with TRBJ2-3; D assignment may be TRBD1 or TRBD2 (7 bases each). The germline CDR1 and CDR2 sequences are MNHEY and SVGAGI. The V gene lost 6 bases and the J gene lost 6 bases, with 16 bases spanning the gap. The CDR3 has 14 amino acids. The CDR3 sequence is CASSTRGGTDTQYF. The CDR3 coding sequence is TGTGCCAGCAGCACCAGGGGGGGTACGGATACGCAGTATTTT.

The rearrangement links TRBV4-1 to TRBJ2-3; weak D call: TRBD2 (6 bases). The CDR3 runs 14 residues. Germline V lookup: CDR1 MGHRA, CDR2 YSYEKL. Trimming stripped 1 base from V and 4 bases from J, with 9 bases between. Here the CDR3 DNA reads TGCGCCAGCAGCCAAGTCCCTAGCGCAGATACGCAGTATTTT. Protein sequence: CASSQVPSADTQYF.

This chain joins TRBV30 and TRBJ1-3; D gene ambiguous. Germline V gene lookup returns CDR1 GTSNPN and CDR2 SVGIG (reference sequence). Trimming shortened V by 0 bases and J by 0 bases, and 9 bases separated the two germline ends. This CDR3 spans 15 amino acids. The CDR3 sequence: CAWSVRRGSGNTIYF. Here the CDR3 DNA reads TGTGCCTGGAGTGTACGCCGAGGCTCTGGAAACACCATATATTTT. Based on the CDR3 plus reference TRBV30 and TRBJ1-3, the full variable domain is SQTIHQWPATLVQPVGSPLSLECTVEGTSNPNLYWYRQAAGRGLQLLFYSVGIGQISSEVPQNLSASRPQDRQFILSSKKLLLSDSGFYLCAWSVRRGSGNTIYFGEGSWLTVV.

This chain connects TRBV2 to TRBJ2-1; D remains ambiguous. This CDR3 comprises 12 residues. Germline V lookup: CDR1 SNHLY, CDR2 FYNNEI. V shed 4 bases and J shed 10 bases, with 11 bases lying between them. The CDR3 bases are TGTGCCAGCAGTGTATCTAACCGAGAGCAGTTCTTC. It is translated as CASSVSNREQFF. Full variable domain (missing parts from reference TRBV2 and TRBJ2-1): EPEVTQTPSHQVTQMGQEVILRCVPISNHLYFYWYRQILGQKVEFLVSFYNNEISEKSEIFDDQFSVERPDGSNFTLKIRSTKLEDSAMYFCASSVSNREQFFGPGTRLTVL.